A selection of T cell receptor beta chains follows, all from one sample in a study of blood T cell repertoires in COVID-19. Clones were sequenced by immunoSEQ multiplex PCR, and TCRdb holds only the in-frame ones, with some missing. Found here are more than 300,000 clones, 92% of them singletons; the top ten hold approximately 18%. The sequencing input was PBMCs or T cells enriched from blood (not recorded which). The receptors shown here come from a woman in her 30s who had recovered from COVID-19. Each CDR3 is given without its conserved first and last residue. Fields, in order: J gene, clone size, V gene, D gene, CDR3 protein. A D gene is named only where the DNA matches it firmly. Where a row states a size, it is once, few, many or the class of an expanded clone; other rows omit it.

J gene: TRBJ1-2; clone size: NA; V gene: TRBV2; D gene: NA; CDR3 protein: TQLGAQRGGYT
J gene: TRBJ2-7; clone size: NA; V gene: TRBV4-1; D gene: NA; CDR3 protein: ASSQIINTGSSYEQY
J gene: TRBJ2-7; clone size: NA; V gene: TRBV28; D gene: TRBD2; CDR3 protein: ASRRAGDGYEQY
J gene: TRBJ1-4; clone size: NA; V gene: TRBV28; D gene: TRBD1; CDR3 protein: ASSQGDRESEKLF
J gene: TRBJ2-3; clone size: NA; V gene: TRBV11-1; D gene: NA; CDR3 protein: ASSSRLNDRTDTQY
J gene: TRBJ1-1; clone size: once; V gene: TRBV7-3; D gene: NA; CDR3 protein: ASSLGQRAEAF
J gene: TRBJ2-2; clone size: NA; V gene: TRBV11-2; D gene: TRBD2; CDR3 protein: ASSPPVTSGSSGELF
J gene: TRBJ2-1; clone size: NA; V gene: TRBV11-2; D gene: TRBD2; CDR3 protein: ASSRAGGSSYNEQF
J gene: TRBJ2-4; clone size: NA; V gene: TRBV5-5; D gene: NA; CDR3 protein: ASSPQDYIQY
J gene: TRBJ1-2; clone size: NA; V gene: TRBV6-1; D gene: NA; CDR3 protein: ASSETGSNYGYT
J gene: TRBJ1-1; clone size: once; V gene: TRBV10-1; D gene: NA; CDR3 protein: ASNPFHRGTEIGTEAF
J gene: TRBJ1-1; clone size: NA; V gene: TRBV9; D gene: NA; CDR3 protein: ASSPQAEGNTEAF
J gene: TRBJ2-7; clone size: NA; V gene: TRBV7-9; D gene: TRBD2; CDR3 protein: ASSSSSGVPYEQY
J gene: TRBJ2-1; clone size: many; V gene: TRBV5-4; D gene: NA; CDR3 protein: ASSPPGGKFNNEQF
J gene: TRBJ1-1; clone size: NA; V gene: TRBV7-8; D gene: TRBD1; CDR3 protein: ASSTGQGVNTEAF
J gene: TRBJ2-5; clone size: NA; V gene: TRBV28; D gene: NA; CDR3 protein: ASIEPGQETQY
J gene: TRBJ2-5; clone size: once; V gene: TRBV6-5; D gene: TRBD1; CDR3 protein: ASSFHRDRETQY
J gene: TRBJ2-1; clone size: NA; V gene: TRBV19; D gene: NA; CDR3 protein: ATLQRGGSSYNEQF
J gene: TRBJ1-3; clone size: NA; V gene: TRBV15; D gene: TRBD1; CDR3 protein: ATSRPGGYQHTIY
J gene: TRBJ2-7; clone size: NA; V gene: TRBV6-2/TRBV6-3; D gene: TRBD2; CDR3 protein: ASSSLAGGPGEQY
J gene: TRBJ2-4; clone size: few; V gene: TRBV4-1; D gene: TRBD2; CDR3 protein: ASSPGLVMIAKNIQY
J gene: TRBJ1-5; clone size: NA; V gene: TRBV6-5; D gene: NA; CDR3 protein: ASSARINQPQH
J gene: TRBJ1-1; clone size: NA; V gene: TRBV4-2; D gene: NA; CDR3 protein: ASSQTRDTEAF
J gene: TRBJ2-7; clone size: NA; V gene: TRBV5-3; D gene: TRBD2; CDR3 protein: ARRLAGGSYEQY